This TCR beta chain was recorded in a study of CD8 T cells in ankylosing spondylitis. Overall study findings and caveats: Fewer than ten highly homologous variants made up a TCR beta motif that seemed to typify ankylosing spondylitis blood. Several of the motif variants were reported before in synovial fluid and blood from reactive arthritis. Clones linked to disease were reported to show significant enrichment in matched ankylosing spondylitis synovial fluid.

With respect to this clonotype: The antigen remains undetermined.

In germline, CDR1 is ENHRY, CDR2 SYGVKD. CDR3 size: 15 residues. The ends were cut back, 6 bases at V and 0 bases at J, with 15 bases in the middle. By quantitative 5'-RACE with molecular barcodes, the TCR beta libraries were made. TCRdb used MiXCR to reprocess the 5' RACE reads, holding one entry per CDR3 protein. The sample has roughly 230,000 distinct CDR3 sequences, 18% seen once; the top ten hold around a third. The V gene is TRBV10-3, the J gene TRBJ2-7; TRBD2 might be the D (5 bases). The TCR originated in a male donor with ankylosing spondylitis or in good health (not recorded which). Sequencing input: blood, either unsorted or a sorted T cell fraction (not recorded which). CDR3 DNA sequence: TGTGCCATCAGGGAGGAACCGAACCTCTCCTACGAGCAGTACTTC. Its protein product is CAIREEPNLSYEQYF.